These T cell receptor beta chains were read from a single sample in a study of T cells in Graves' hyperthyroidism and ophthalmopathy. One entry per CDR3 protein results from TCRdb running MiXCR on the multiplex PCR reads. In the table there are approximately 380,000 distinct CDR3 sequences, approximately 19% of which are singletons. The specimen sequenced was blood. The receptors shown here come from a woman between 18 and 29 years old with Graves' hyperthyroidism. Each CDR3 is given with its conserved first and last residue. The order of the fields is V gene, CDR3 protein.

V gene: TRBV2
CDR3 protein: CASGSGAETQYF

V gene: TRBV20-1
CDR3 protein: CSAEEGEAYNSPLHF

V gene: TRBV28
CDR3 protein: CASSFDENYEQYF

V gene: TRBV6-4
CDR3 protein: CASSRTLGVSGSNQPQHF

V gene: TRBV7-9
CDR3 protein: CASSTGTGNTEAFF

V gene: TRBV6-2/TRBV6-3
CDR3 protein: CATSEIGDTQYF

V gene: TRBV15
CDR3 protein: CATSSRRAGANQPQHF

V gene: TRBV29-1
CDR3 protein: CSVDMGGPNTEAFF

V gene: TRBV6-1
CDR3 protein: CASSPLFSGGRAETQYF

V gene: TRBV12-3/TRBV12-4
CDR3 protein: CASLPTGKNTGELFF

V gene: TRBV20-1
CDR3 protein: CSARDSDRGAQPQHF

V gene: TRBV5-5
CDR3 protein: CASGMLEETQYF

V gene: TRBV6-1
CDR3 protein: CASSIRPGQGHEKLFF

V gene: TRBV12-3/TRBV12-4
CDR3 protein: CASTGQLGYGYTF

V gene: TRBV7-2
CDR3 protein: CASSFGGYYEQYF

V gene: TRBV20-1
CDR3 protein: CSARTWRELRIQYF

V gene: TRBV30
CDR3 protein: CAWGTGLQETQYF

V gene: TRBV6-1
CDR3 protein: CASCPGQVRSYEQCF

V gene: TRBV2
CDR3 protein: CASGNTQAAFF

V gene: TRBV10-3
CDR3 protein: CAISDRGNTEAFF

V gene: TRBV28
CDR3 protein: CAVRGGDWNTEAFF

V gene: TRBV2
CDR3 protein: CASSQDRLNSYEQYF

V gene: TRBV20-1
CDR3 protein: CSARDYRIAVANQPQHF

V gene: TRBV28
CDR3 protein: CATTQTSGANVLTF

V gene: TRBV7-1
CDR3 protein: CASSSPGANQTSAPLSVETQYF

V gene: TRBV12-3/TRBV12-4
CDR3 protein: CASSRGLNYEQYF

V gene: TRBV7-2
CDR3 protein: CASSLAHRESNQPQHF

V gene: TRBV20-1
CDR3 protein: CSAREWGHQETQYF

V gene: TRBV7-3
CDR3 protein: CASSLDGKETQYF

V gene: TRBV7-8
CDR3 protein: CASSLRTGTGSGYTF

V gene: TRBV12-3/TRBV12-4
CDR3 protein: CASSPTGGSTDTQYF

V gene: TRBV28
CDR3 protein: CASSYGTGGRMNQPQHF

V gene: TRBV24-1
CDR3 protein: CATSTYSTETQYF

V gene: TRBV20-1
CDR3 protein: CSAREGGALSYEQYF

V gene: TRBV11-2
CDR3 protein: CASSLRVTGFKDPYEQYF

V gene: TRBV11-2
CDR3 protein: CASSLLASNYGFTF

V gene: TRBV27
CDR3 protein: CASRDSEPEGYTF

V gene: TRBV5-1
CDR3 protein: CASSLGTSGAYEQYF

V gene: TRBV20-1
CDR3 protein: CSARDWGDIQETQYF

V gene: TRBV11-2
CDR3 protein: CASSQLAEGIAKNIQYF

V gene: TRBV5-6
CDR3 protein: CASSLGWKRRTGELFF

V gene: TRBV2
CDR3 protein: CASSDLGQFRETQYF

V gene: TRBV6-2/TRBV6-3
CDR3 protein: CASSYQTETLAKNIQYF

V gene: TRBV5-1
CDR3 protein: CASSLATSSYEQYF

V gene: TRBV11-2
CDR3 protein: CASSLNTGVKRQPQHF

V gene: TRBV6-2/TRBV6-3
CDR3 protein: CASSRFGGNTIYF

V gene: TRBV10-3
CDR3 protein: CAIRAIPTGTYGYTF

V gene: TRBV20-1
CDR3 protein: CSARGGQGFYEQYF

V gene: TRBV6-1
CDR3 protein: CASTLTGGLDKLETQYF

V gene: TRBV29-1
CDR3 protein: CSVEVGQNHEQYF

V gene: TRBV28
CDR3 protein: CASNMGYTSFVTFF

V gene: TRBV6-1
CDR3 protein: CASGVGANYGYTF

V gene: TRBV27
CDR3 protein: CASGNRGRTEAFF

V gene: TRBV18
CDR3 protein: CASSPPAGGNTEAFF

V gene: TRBV11-2
CDR3 protein: CASSLVPGGAGVVSGELFF

V gene: TRBV6-2/TRBV6-3
CDR3 protein: CASSYWGDQPQHF

V gene: TRBV6-1
CDR3 protein: CASSGGLAGGLAGANVLTF

V gene: TRBV20-1
CDR3 protein: CSAGTGVGTEAFF

V gene: TRBV6-1
CDR3 protein: CASMVTQDTEAFF